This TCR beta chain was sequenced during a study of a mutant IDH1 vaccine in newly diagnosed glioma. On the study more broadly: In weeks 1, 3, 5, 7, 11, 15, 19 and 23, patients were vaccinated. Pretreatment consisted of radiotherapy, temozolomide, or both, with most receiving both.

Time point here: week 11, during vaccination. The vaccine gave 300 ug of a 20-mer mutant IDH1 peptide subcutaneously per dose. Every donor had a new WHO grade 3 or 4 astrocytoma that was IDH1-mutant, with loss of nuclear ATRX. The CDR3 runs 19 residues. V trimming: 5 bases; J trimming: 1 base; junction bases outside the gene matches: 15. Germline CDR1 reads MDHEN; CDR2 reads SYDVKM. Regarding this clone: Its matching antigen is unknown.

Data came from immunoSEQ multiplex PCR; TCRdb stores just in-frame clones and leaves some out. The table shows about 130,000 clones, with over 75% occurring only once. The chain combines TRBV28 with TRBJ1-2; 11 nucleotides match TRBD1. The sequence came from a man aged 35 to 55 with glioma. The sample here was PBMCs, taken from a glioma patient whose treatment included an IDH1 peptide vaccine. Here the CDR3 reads CASSPTRGQGGRFNYGYTF. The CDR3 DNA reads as TGTGCCAGCAGTCCAACCCGGGGACAGGGGGGGCGGTTTAACTATGGCTACACCTTC.